A single TCR beta chain is shown here with its context. The antigen is not known. The entry originates in a study of early T cells in non-severe SARS-CoV-2 infection. Study summary: With bulk RNA from unsorted whole blood as input, sequencing yielded unpaired chains. General study results and limits: Sequences matched to VDJdb favored anti-spike CD8 responses, while private and CD4 specificities were missed.

Unique molecular identifiers were affixed to single, distinct cDNA molecules. TCRdb re-called the 5' RACE reads with MiXCR, one entry per CDR3 protein. Among 43,000 or so distinct CDR3 sequences listed, roughly 7% were seen once. Germline assignment: CDR1 DFQATT and CDR2 SNEGSKA (reference sequence). With 2 bases removed from V and 5 bases from J, the gap between germline ends came to 6 bases. This CDR3 contains 11 residues. The TCR comes from an adult who was a healthcare worker with PCR-confirmed SARS-CoV-2 infection or an uninfected control (not recorded which). The sample taken for sequencing was whole blood. This rearrangement joins TRBV20-1 to TRBJ2-5, with D possibly being TRBD1 (5 bases). The CDR3 coding sequence is TGCAGTGCTAGAAGGGGTGAGACCCAGTACTTC. Translated, it gives CSARRGETQYF.